This T cell receptor (beta chain) was recovered during a study of T-cell memory formation after mild COVID-19. General study points: CD4+ bias marked clones expanding day 15 to 37, unlike balanced contracting clones. Clones from the second wave (peaking day 37) had unconfirmed SARS-CoV-2 specificity. Some clones that responded turned up in pre-infection memory, which suggests that cross-reactive memory joined in.

The TCR alpha and TCR beta cDNA libraries, bearing sample barcodes and UMIs, were generated by 5'RACE using constant-segment primers. TCRdb redid the calling of the 5' RACE reads with MiXCR, one entry per CDR3 protein. The sample consists of 200,000 to 250,000 distinct CDR3 sequences, roughly a tenth of them appearing once. This CDR3 comprises 17 residues. Trimming took off 4 bases at V and 4 bases at J, with 23 bases between the two ends. The V gene's germline CDR1 is SGHAT and CDR2 FQNNGV. In its sample, this clonotype was seen a few times. Its antigen is currently unknown. The chain has TRBV11-2 and TRBJ2-7, with D perhaps matching TRBD1 or TRBD2 (7 bases each). The specimen sequenced was PBMCs or a T cell subset sorted from them (not recorded which). The receptor's source is a man aged 18 to 29 who had mild COVID-19 (a few samples of this study predate the infection). Cell type and time point are not known. CDR3 DNA sequence: TGTGCCAGCAGCTCTAAAGGGACAGTCCGGCGGGGGTACGAGCAGTACTTC. Translation gives CASSSKGTVRRGYEQYF. The whole variable domain, filled in from reference TRBV11-2 and TRBJ2-7, reads EAGVAQSPRYKIIEKRQSVAFWCNPISGHATLYWYQQILGQGPKLLIQFQNNGVVDDSQLPKDRFSAERLKGVDSTLKIQPAKLEDSAVYLCASSSKGTVRRGYEQYFGPGTRLTVT.